This entry lists 20 T cell receptor beta chains sequenced from one sample in a study of human T cells and chemical hapten exposure. Time point: patch test 1, 2 weeks after DPC sensitization. Treatment specified: therapeutic diphenylcyclopropenone sensitization with weekly scalp DPC. TCRdb independently ran MiXCR on the RACE reads; one entry per CDR3 protein. The sample lists about 360,000 distinct CDR3 sequences; approximately 6.3% were seen once. The material sequenced was whole blood, taken in connection with sensitization to the hapten diphenylcyclopropenone (DPC). Receptors originate from a young woman with alopecia areata. Some clones in this sample may be carry-over from other donors' samples.

In its sample, this clonotype was seen a few times. The rearrangement uses TRBV12-3 or TRBV12-4 and TRBJ1-2; TRBD1 aligns across 10 bases. V dropped 6 bases and J dropped 0; count of bases not matched to a gene: 10. This CDR3 spans 17 amino acids. The CDR3 bases are TGTGCCAGCAGCCCCGGGACAGGGGCAGGGGCTAACTATGGCTACACCTTC. Translating gives CASSPGTGAGANYGYTF.

The rearrangement uses TRBV21-1 and TRBJ1-5. TRBV21-1 is a listed pseudogene. The CDR3 spans 12 residues. CDR3 in amino acids: CASSKIYQPQHF. CDR3 DNA: TGTGCCAGCAGCAAAATTTATCAGCCCCAGCATTTT.

This chain uses TRBV2 with TRBJ1-4; D is unclear. Trimming shortened V by 6 bases and J by 0 bases, and 14 bases separated the two germline ends. The CDR3 spans 16 residues. Germline V gene lookup returns CDR1 SNHLY and CDR2 FYNNEI. The CDR3 region is CASSASTPATNEKLFF. The CDR3 nucleotides read TGTGCCAGCAGCGCCAGTACACCAGCAACTAATGAAAAACTGTTTTTT. Supplemented by reference TRBV2 and TRBJ1-4, the full variable domain reads EPEVTQTPSHQVTQMGQEVILRCVPISNHLYFYWYRQILGQKVEFLVSFYNNEISEKSEIFDDQFSVERPDGSNFTLKIRSTKLEDSAMYFCASSASTPATNEKLFFGSGTQLSVL.

This clonotype was recorded a few times. CDR3 sequence reads: CASSRGEQSASYEQYF. In DNA form, the CDR3 reads TGTGCCAGCAGCAGAGGGGAACAGTCTGCGTCCTACGAGCAGTACTTC. V usage is TRBV2 and J usage is TRBJ2-7, with D possibly being TRBD1 or TRBD2 (5 bases each). Trimming shortened V by 6 bases and J by 1 base, and 19 bases separated the two germline ends. Looked up from germline, CDR1 is SNHLY and CDR2 is FYNNEI. This CDR3 region has 16 residues.

The chain joins TRBV29-1 to TRBJ2-7; 14 nucleotides match TRBD2. The CDR3 sequence is 15 residues long. V gave up 6 bases and J gave up 0 bases; unmatched junction bases: 4. CDR1 SQVTM and CDR2 ANQGSEA come from the germline V gene. CDR3 bases: TGCAGCGTGGGACTAGCGGGGGTCAACTCCTACGAGCAGTACTTC. Encoded protein: CSVGLAGVNSYEQYF.

In its sample, this clonotype was seen a few times. V usage is TRBV12-5 and J usage is TRBJ2-7; no clear D. The germline V gene encodes CDR1 LGHNT and CDR2 FRNRAP. The CDR3 has 16 residues. Trimming took 0 bases from V and 5 from J, leaving 17 bases between them. The CDR3 region is CASGLVLGRILHEQYF. CDR3 in DNA: TGTGCTAGTGGTTTGGTATTGGGAAGGATCTTACACGAGCAGTACTTC. Based on the CDR3 plus reference TRBV12-5 and TRBJ2-7, the full variable domain is DARVTQTPRHKVTEMGQEVTMRCQPILGHNTVFWYRQTMMQGLELLAYFRNRAPLDDSGMPKDRFSAEMPDATLATLKIQPSEPRDSAVYFCASGLVLGRILHEQYFGPGTRLTVT.

This clonotype was detected many times. The rearrangement uses TRBV5-1 and TRBJ1-1; no reliable D call. Germline V gene lookup returns CDR1 SGHRS and CDR2 YFSETQ. With 0 bases removed from V and 1 base from J, the gap between germline ends came to 7 bases. This CDR3 contains 14 residues. The CDR3 loop is CASSLEGKNTEAFF. The CDR3 coding sequence is TGCGCCAGCAGCTTGGAAGGGAAGAACACTGAAGCTTTCTTT. Complete variable domain (other parts from reference TRBV5-1 and TRBJ1-1): KAGVTQTPRYLIKTRGQQVTLSCSPISGHRSVSWYQQTPGQGLQFLFEYFSETQRNKGNFPGRFSGRQFSNSRSEMNVSTLELGDSALYLCASSLEGKNTEAFFGQGTRLTVV.

This clonotype has a handful of counts. This sequence joins TRBV7-2 and TRBJ2-1; D remains unclear. The germline V and J ends were trimmed by 2 bases and 8 bases, with 10 bases remaining between them. Germline V CDR1 and CDR2: SGHTA, FQGNSA. The CDR3 consists of 13 residues. This CDR3 reads CASSLIGRDEQFF. CDR3 DNA: TGTGCCAGCAGCTTAATCGGGCGCGATGAGCAGTTCTTC.

There are many counts of this clonotype. The V and J genes are TRBV28 and TRBJ2-7; D might be TRBD2 (5 bases). V dropped 2 bases and J dropped 3 bases, with 5 bases sitting between them. This CDR3 has 12 residues. Germline CDR1 and CDR2: MDHEN and SYDVKM. CDR3 sequence (DNA): TGTGCCAGCAGTTTAGGACTCTACGAGCAGTACTTC. Amino acid sequence: CASSLGLYEQYF.

The rearrangement uses TRBV4-2 and TRBJ2-7; TRBD2 matches 8 bases. The CDR3 totals 16 residues. The J segment lost 0 bases and the V segment lost 1 base, leaving 5 bases of the junction unmatched. Looked up from germline, CDR1 is LGHNA and CDR2 is YNFKEQ. This CDR3 is CASSQAAGGYSYEQYF. DNA for the CDR3: TGTGCCAGCAGCCAAGCCGCGGGGGGCTACTCCTACGAGCAGTACTTC.

The J gene is TRBJ1-2, the V gene TRBV20-1; 8 bases are a match to TRBD1. J was trimmed by 5 bases and V by 6 bases; bases with no gene match: 11. The germline V gene encodes CDR1 DFQATT and CDR2 SNEGSKA (reference sequence). The CDR3 has 14 residues. The CDR3 coding sequence is TGCAGTGCACGCAGGGGGCAGATGAAATATGGCTACACCTTC. Amino acid sequence: CSARRGQMKYGYTF.

This chain connects TRBV6-4 to TRBJ2-1; TRBD2 matches at 12 bases. Trimming took 2 bases from V and 8 from J; bases not matched to a gene: 7. The CDR3 totals 16 residues. Germline V gene lookup returns CDR1 MRHNA and CDR2 SNTAGT. CDR3 region: CASSDGLAGGPDEQFF. The DNA of the CDR3 is TGTGCCAGCAGTGACGGGCTAGCGGGGGGGCCCGATGAGCAGTTCTTC.

The chain recombines TRBV4-3 with TRBJ2-7; D is possibly TRBD2 (5 bases). CDR1 is LGHNA, CDR2 YSLEER, per germline. V lost 0 bases and J 4 bases, leaving 13 bases between the germline ends. The CDR3 consists of 15 residues. Here the CDR3 DNA reads TGCGCCAGCAGCCAAGACCCGACTGGACTTTACGAGCAGTACTTC. Amino acid sequence: CASSQDPTGLYEQYF.

The V gene is TRBV7-2, the J gene TRBJ2-3; TRBD2 agrees at 7 bases. This CDR3 has 15 amino acids. J was trimmed by 2 bases and V by 5 bases; bases with no gene match: 7. Germline V gives CDR1 SGHTA, CDR2 FQGNSA. CDR3 coding DNA: TGTGCCAGCAGCAATTGGGGGGGTCCCACAGATACGCAGTATTTT. It encodes CASSNWGGPTDTQYF.

The genes are TRBV4-2 and TRBJ2-5; D not resolved. Germline V gene sequence: CDR1 LGHNA, CDR2 YNFKEQ. Trimming stripped 1 base from V and 5 bases from J, with 8 bases between. CDR3 length: 13 amino acids. This chain's CDR3 is CASSQGLGETQYF. The CDR3 nucleotides read TGTGCCAGCAGCCAAGGACTGGGGGAGACCCAGTACTTC.

This clonotype was detected only a few times. V usage is TRBV29-1 and J usage is TRBJ1-1, with D possibly being TRBD1 (6 bases). The CDR3 runs to 12 residues. Germline assignment: CDR1 SQVTM and CDR2 ANQGSEA. V was cut by 8 bases and J by 4 bases, with 14 bases left in between. The CDR3 reads CSLTGGGTEAFF. DNA for the CDR3: TGCAGCTTGACCGGGGGCGGCACTGAAGCTTTCTTT.

This clonotype was observed a handful of times. This chain uses TRBV27 with TRBJ2-7; 7 nucleotides agree with TRBD1. Germline-derived CDR1 and CDR2 are MNHEY and SMNVEV (reference sequence). The CDR3 is 14 residues long. V shed 6 bases and J 3 bases; nucleotides not matched to a gene: 8. CDR3 loop: CASSPNRDSYEQYF. Written as DNA, the CDR3 is TGTGCCAGCAGCCCAAACCGGGACAGCTACGAGCAGTACTTC.

V usage is TRBV4-1 and J usage is TRBJ1-2; D possibly corresponds to TRBD1 (6 bases). Germline loops: CDR1 MGHRA, CDR2 YSYEKL. The V and J ends lost 1 base and 3 bases respectively, with 18 bases between them. The CDR3 spans 17 residues. CDR3 DNA sequence: TGCGCCAGCAGCCAAGCACGGCTGGGGGCGTATGACTATGGCTACACCTTC. This codes for CASSQARLGAYDYGYTF.

At least ten counts were recorded for this clonotype. This chain links TRBV7-2 with TRBJ2-1; the D call may be TRBD1 or TRBD2 (6 bases each). This CDR3 is 14 amino acids long. V was shortened by 1 base and J by 16 bases, with 20 bases between the two germline ends. In germline, CDR1 is SGHTA, CDR2 FQGNSA. The CDR3 sequence: CASSLEGGQPQAFF. In DNA form, the CDR3 reads TGTGCCAGCAGCTTAGAGGGGGGCCAGCCCCAGGCATTCTTC.

Ten or more counts support this clonotype. The junction departs from the called germline gene at one end, perhaps through a read error. The chain combines TRBV4-3 with TRBJ1-1, with 7 bases identical to TRBD1. Per germline, CDR1 LGHNA and CDR2 YSLEER. The CDR3 is 14 amino acids. The CDR3 loop is CASSQDRLNTEAFF. CDR3 DNA: TGTGCCAGCAGTCAGGACAGGTTGAACACTGAAGCTTTCTTT.